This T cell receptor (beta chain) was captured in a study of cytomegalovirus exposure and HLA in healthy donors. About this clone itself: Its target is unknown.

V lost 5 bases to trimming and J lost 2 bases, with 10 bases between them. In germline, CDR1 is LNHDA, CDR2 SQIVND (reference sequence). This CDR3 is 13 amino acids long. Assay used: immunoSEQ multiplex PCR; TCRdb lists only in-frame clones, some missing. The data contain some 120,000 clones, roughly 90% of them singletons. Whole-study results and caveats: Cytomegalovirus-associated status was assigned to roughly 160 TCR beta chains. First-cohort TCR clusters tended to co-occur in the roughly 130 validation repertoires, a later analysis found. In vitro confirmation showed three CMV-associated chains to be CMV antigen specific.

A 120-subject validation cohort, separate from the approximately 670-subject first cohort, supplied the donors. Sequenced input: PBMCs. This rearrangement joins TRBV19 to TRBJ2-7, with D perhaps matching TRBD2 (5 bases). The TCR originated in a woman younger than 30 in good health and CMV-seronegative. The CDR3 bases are TGTGCCAGTAGTGCGGGCCTGACCTACGAGCAGTACTTC. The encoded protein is CASSAGLTYEQYF.